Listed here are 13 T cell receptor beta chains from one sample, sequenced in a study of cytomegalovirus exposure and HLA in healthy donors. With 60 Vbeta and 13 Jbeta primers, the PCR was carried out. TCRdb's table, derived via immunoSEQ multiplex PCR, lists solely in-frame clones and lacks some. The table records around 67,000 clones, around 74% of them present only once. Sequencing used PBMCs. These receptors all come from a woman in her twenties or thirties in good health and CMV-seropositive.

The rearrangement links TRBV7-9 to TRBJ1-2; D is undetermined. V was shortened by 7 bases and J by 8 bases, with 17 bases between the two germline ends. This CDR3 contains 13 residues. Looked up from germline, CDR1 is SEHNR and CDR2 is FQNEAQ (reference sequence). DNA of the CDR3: TGTGCCAGCACCGGACTCACCTCGGGCGGCTACACCTTC. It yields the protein CASTGLTSGGYTF.

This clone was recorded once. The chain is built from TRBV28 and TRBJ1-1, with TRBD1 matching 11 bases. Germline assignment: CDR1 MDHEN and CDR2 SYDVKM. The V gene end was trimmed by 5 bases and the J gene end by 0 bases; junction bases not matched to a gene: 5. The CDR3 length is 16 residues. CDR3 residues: CASSLGTGGVNTEAFF. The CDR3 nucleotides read TGTGCCAGCAGTCTCGGGACAGGGGGAGTGAACACTGAAGCTTTCTTT.

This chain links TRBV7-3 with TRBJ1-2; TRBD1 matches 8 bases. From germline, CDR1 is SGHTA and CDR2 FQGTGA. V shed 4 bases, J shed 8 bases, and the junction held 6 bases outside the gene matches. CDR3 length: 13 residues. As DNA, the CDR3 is TGTGCCAGCAGCTCCAGACAGGGGTTAGGCTACACCTTC. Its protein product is CASSSRQGLGYTF.

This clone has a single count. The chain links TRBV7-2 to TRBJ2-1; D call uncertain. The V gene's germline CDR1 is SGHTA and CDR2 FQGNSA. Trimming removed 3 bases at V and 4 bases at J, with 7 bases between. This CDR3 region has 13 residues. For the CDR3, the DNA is TGTGCCAGCAGCTTGCGGAGATACAATGAGCAGTTCTTC. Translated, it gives CASSLRRYNEQFF.

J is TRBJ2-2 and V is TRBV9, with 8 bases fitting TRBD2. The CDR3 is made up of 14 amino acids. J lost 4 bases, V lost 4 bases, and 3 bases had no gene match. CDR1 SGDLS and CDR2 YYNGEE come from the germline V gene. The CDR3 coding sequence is TGTGCCAGCAGCCCGGGGGGGGGCACCGGGGAGCTGTTTTTT. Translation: CASSPGGGTGELFF.

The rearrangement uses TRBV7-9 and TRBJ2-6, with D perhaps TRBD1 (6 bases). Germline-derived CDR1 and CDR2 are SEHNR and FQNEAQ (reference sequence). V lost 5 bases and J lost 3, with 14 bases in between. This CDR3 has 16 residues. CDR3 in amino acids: CASSQSGVGGANVLTF. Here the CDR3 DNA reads TGTGCCAGCAGCCAATCAGGGGTCGGTGGGGCCAACGTCCTGACTTTC.

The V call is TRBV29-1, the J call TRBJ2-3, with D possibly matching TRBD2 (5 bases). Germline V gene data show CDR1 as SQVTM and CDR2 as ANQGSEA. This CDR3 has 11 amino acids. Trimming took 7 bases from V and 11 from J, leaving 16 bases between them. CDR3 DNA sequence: TGCAGCGCCCGCGGAGGCCAAATGCAGTATTTT. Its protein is CSARGGQMQYF.

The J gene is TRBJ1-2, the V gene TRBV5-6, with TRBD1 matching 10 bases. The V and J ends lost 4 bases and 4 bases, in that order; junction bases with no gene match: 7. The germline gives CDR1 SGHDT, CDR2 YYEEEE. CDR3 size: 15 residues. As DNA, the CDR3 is TGTGCCAGCAGCCCCCCCGGGACAGGGGCCTATGGCTACACCTTC. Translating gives CASSPPGTGAYGYTF.

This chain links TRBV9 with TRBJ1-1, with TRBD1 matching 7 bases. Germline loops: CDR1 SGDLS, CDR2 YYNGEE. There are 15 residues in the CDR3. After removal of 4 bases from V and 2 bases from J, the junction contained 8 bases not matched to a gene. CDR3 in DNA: TGTGCCAGCAGCTCGGGACAGACACCTAACACTGAAGCTTTCTTT. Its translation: CASSSGQTPNTEAFF. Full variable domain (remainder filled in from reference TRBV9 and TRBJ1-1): DSGVTQTPKHLITATGQRVTLRCSPRSGDLSVYWYQQSLDQGLQFLIQYYNGEERAKGNILERFSAQQFPDLHSELNLSSLELGDSALYFCASSSGQTPNTEAFFGQGTRLTVV.

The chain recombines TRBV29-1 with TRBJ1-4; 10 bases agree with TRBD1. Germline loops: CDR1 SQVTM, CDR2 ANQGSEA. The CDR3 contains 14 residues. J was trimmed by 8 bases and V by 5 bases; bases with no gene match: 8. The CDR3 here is CSVQRTGGGEKLFF. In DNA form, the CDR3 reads TGCAGCGTTCAAAGGACAGGGGGGGGAGAAAAACTGTTTTTT.

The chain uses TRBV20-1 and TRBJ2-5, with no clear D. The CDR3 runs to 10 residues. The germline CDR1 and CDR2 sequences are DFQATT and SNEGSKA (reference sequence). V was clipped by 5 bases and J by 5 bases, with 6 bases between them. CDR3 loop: CSALRETQYF. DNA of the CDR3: TGCAGTGCTTTGAGGGAGACCCAGTACTTC.

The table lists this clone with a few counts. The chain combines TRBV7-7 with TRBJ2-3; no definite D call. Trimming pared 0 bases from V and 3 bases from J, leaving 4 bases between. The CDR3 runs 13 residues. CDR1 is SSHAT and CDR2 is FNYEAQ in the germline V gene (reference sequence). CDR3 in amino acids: CASSLAQTDTQYF. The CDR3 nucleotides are TGTGCCAGCAGCTTAGCGCAGACAGATACGCAGTATTTT.

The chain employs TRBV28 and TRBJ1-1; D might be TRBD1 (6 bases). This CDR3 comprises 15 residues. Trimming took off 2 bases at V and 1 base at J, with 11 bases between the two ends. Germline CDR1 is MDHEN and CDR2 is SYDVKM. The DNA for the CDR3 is TGTGCCAGCAGTTTACCCCTGACAGGGAACACTGAAGCTTTCTTT. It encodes CASSLPLTGNTEAFF.